These T cell receptor beta chains were read from a single sample in a study of shared clonotypes between healthy human individuals. The repertoire was sequenced with immunoSEQ multiplex PCR; TCRdb's copy has only in-frame clones and lacks some. This table holds over a million clones, roughly 96% found once. Source material: naive CD4+ T cells sorted from blood. These receptors were obtained from a man aged 25-40 years in good health. CDR3s leave out the opening cysteine and the closing phenylalanine or tryptophan. Fields, in order: D gene, V gene, CDR3 protein. D genes are given only for firm matches.

>-|TRBV28
ASSRLGGYT
>-|TRBV7-9
ASSGTLEDFMNTEAF
>-|TRBV6-1
ASSEPVLGALRGQF
>TRBD1|TRBV5-4
ASSAPNRGRAGNTIY
>-|TRBV11-3
ASSSNWGNTIY
>-|TRBV14
ASSPLFRVDEAF
>-|TRBV13
ASSSSGPQVTDTQY
>-|TRBV30
AWSAIAPVFLYEQY
>-|TRBV7-9
ASSLVARGGETQY
>-|TRBV11-3
ASSRSNEQF
>-|TRBV10-1
ASSESQTGYNEQF
>-|TRBV2
ASSGSGLYGYT
>-|TRBV28
ASRGAGVANQPQH
>-|TRBV5-1
ASSLAPDREKLF
>-|TRBV18
ASSPQQTGLHTGELF
>-|TRBV7-9
ASSSRGIPYEQY
>-|TRBV6-1
ASSNWGEVYQPQH
>-|TRBV11-1
ASSLVGELF
>TRBD2|TRBV11-2
ASSSGLAGGPGTDTQY
>TRBD1|TRBV30
ACPGTAVATEAF
>-|TRBV14
ASSRTDTQY
>-|TRBV19
ASRGTGIGNQPQH
>TRBD1|TRBV5-1
ASSADRVTEAF
>-|TRBV19
ASSIAGGEAF
>-|TRBV5-1
ASSLEGGADSYNEQF
>TRBD1|TRBV6-1
ASSTDRLIQETQY
>-|TRBV6-5
ASSLQGGYTEAF
>-|TRBV25-1
ASSEYPSGRATEKLF
>-|TRBV15
ATSRGWDTQY
>TRBD1|TRBV6-5
ASSYSGQVGNEQF
>-|TRBV5-6
ASSYGSIYGDEQY
>-|TRBV29-1
SPKVVRDAQETQY
>-|TRBV5-8
ASSPGMSYNEQF
>TRBD1|TRBV5-1
ASSLDRGGETQY
>-|TRBV2
ASSNFEDTQY
>-|TRBV6-6
ASTQDLAYNEQF
>-|TRBV18
ASSPKGSAGIYEQY
>TRBD2|TRBV30
AWATWEGPYNEQF
>-|TRBV4-3
ASSQDPFLETQY
>-|TRBV6-1
ASSEALGVLAF
>-|TRBV5-5
ASRGTGSVRETQY
>-|TRBV9
ASSAVGGPLPYEQY
>-|TRBV6-4
ASSEEGRSDTQY
>TRBD2|TRBV5-1
ASSVTSGSSGEQY
>TRBD2|TRBV28
ASSWLAGSSTDTQY
>-|TRBV2
ASTRGSPVTQY
>TRBD2|TRBV27
ASSLTKAGGSYNEQF
>TRBD2|TRBV9
ASSVEPSGRTDEQF
>-|TRBV7-9
ASSLVLDSGNTIY
>-|TRBV5-5
ASSLGAETQY
>-|TRBV19
ASTRRGGRYQPQH
>TRBD2|TRBV7-3
ASSLLGGRFYEQY
>-|TRBV27
ASSFTGRSNQPQH
>-|TRBV5-8
ASSLEGAKETQY